The clone carrying this T cell receptor (beta chain) was seen only a few times. The antigen remains undetermined. This record belongs to a study of early T cells in non-severe SARS-CoV-2 infection. Study-wide context: Investigators sequenced bulk RNA drawn from unsorted whole blood, and chains remained unpaired. The study's findings and limits: The matching step, a VDJdb search, favored anti-spike CD8 responses and missed private and CD4 specificities.

Separate cDNA molecules each had unique molecular identifiers attached to them. TCRdb re-derived calls from the 5' RACE reads in MiXCR, one entry per CDR3 protein. The sample includes about 99,000 distinct CDR3 sequences, over 15% seen only once; the top ten take 1.3%. Trimming removed 3 bases from V and 2 bases from J; junction bases left unmatched: 8. The CDR3 loop spans 16 amino acids. CDR1 and CDR2 from the germline V gene are SGDLS and YYNGEE. The clonotype originates from an adult who was a healthcare worker with PCR-confirmed SARS-CoV-2 infection or an uninfected control (not recorded which). Material for sequencing was whole blood. The chain recombines TRBV9 with TRBJ2-3; TRBD1 matches at 8 bases. CDR3 sequence (DNA): TGTGCCAGCAGCGCAATAGACAGGGGCCCCACAGATACGCAGTATTTT. This encodes CASSAIDRGPTDTQYF.